A single sample gave rise to the 27 T cell receptor beta chains below, sequenced in a study of CD8 T cells in ankylosing spondylitis. One entry per CDR3 protein results from TCRdb running MiXCR on the 5' RACE reads. This table has roughly 230,000 distinct CDR3 sequences, 8% to 11% appearing once. Material for sequencing was blood, either unsorted or a sorted T cell fraction (not recorded which). Source of these receptors: a male donor with ankylosing spondylitis or in good health (not recorded which).

This clonotype was counted a few times. CDR3 in amino acids: CASSPRGGGAQSSYNEQFF. In DNA, the CDR3 is TGTGCCAGCAGCCCACGGGGCGGGGGGGCGCAGAGCTCCTACAATGAGCAGTTCTTC. The chain employs TRBV11-3 and TRBJ2-1; 9 bases line up with TRBD2. Germline CDR1 is SGHNT and CDR2 is YENEEA. The CDR3 is made up of 19 amino acids. Trimming cost V 5 bases and J 0 bases; bases outside gene matches: 14. The whole variable domain, remainder taken from reference TRBV11-3 and TRBJ2-1, is EAGVVQSPRYKIIEKKQPVAFWCNPISGHNTLYWYLQNLGQGPELLIRYENEEAVDDSQLPKDRFSAERLKGVDSTLKIQPAELGDSAVYLCASSPRGGGAQSSYNEQFFGPGTRLTVL.

This clonotype was detected many times. Written as DNA, the CDR3 is TGTGCCAGCAGCCAGGAGGGGGGCAAAAACATTCAGTACTTC. Translation gives CASSQEGGKNIQYF. The chain combines TRBV3-1 with TRBJ2-4; either TRBD1 or TRBD2 may fit D (6 bases each). Trimming removed 3 bases from V and 3 bases from J, with 9 bases in between. Germline values: CDR1 LGHDT, CDR2 YNNKEL (reference sequence). The CDR3 contains 14 residues.

The chain joins TRBV6-1 to TRBJ2-1; a possible D gene is TRBD1 (5 bases). The germline gives CDR1 MNHNS, CDR2 SASEGT. CDR3 length: 15 amino acids. Trimming pared 4 bases from V and 1 base from J, leaving 11 bases between. This CDR3 reads CASSADSSSYNEQFF. The CDR3, as DNA: TGTGCCAGCAGTGCCGACAGCTCATCCTACAATGAGCAGTTCTTC.

This clonotype was counted many times. The junction and the germline gene differ at one end; a read error may be behind it. The V and J genes are TRBV19 and TRBJ2-1, with 7 bases fitting TRBD1. The length of the CDR3 is 12 residues. From germline, CDR1 is LNHDA and CDR2 SQIVND (reference sequence). In nucleotides, the CDR3 is TGTACCAGTAAAGGGACAGACAATGAGCAGTTCTTC. Translating gives CTSKGTDNEQFF. The full variable domain, its missing parts supplied by reference TRBV19 and TRBJ2-1, is DGGITQSPKYLFRKEGQNVTLSCEQNLNHDAMYWYRQDPGQGLRLIYYSQIVNDFQKGDIAEGYSVSREKKESFPLTVTSAQKNPTAFYLCTSKGTDNEQFFGPGTRLTVL.

The sample holds many counts of this clonotype. The chain is built from TRBV20-1 and TRBJ2-1; D gene unclear. V gave up 0 bases and J gave up 4 bases, with 13 bases separating them. The CDR3 sequence is 15 residues long. Per the germline V gene, CDR1 is DFQATT and CDR2 is SNEGSKA (reference sequence). CDR3 sequence: CSARDFKGVYNEQFF. CDR3 DNA sequence: TGCAGTGCTAGAGATTTCAAAGGAGTTTACAATGAGCAGTTCTTC.

This clonotype was seen once. The chain carries TRBV4-1 and TRBJ1-2; D possibly corresponds to TRBD1 (5 bases). The CDR3 spans 12 residues. Germline CDR1 MGHRA, CDR2 YSYEKL. V was shortened by 2 bases and J by 6 bases, with 7 bases between the two germline ends. The DNA for the CDR3 is TGCGCCAGCAGCCAAAGAGGGGATGGCTACACCTTC. Translated: CASSQRGDGYTF.

The sample holds many counts of this clonotype. This chain joins TRBV4-1 and TRBJ1-2; possibly TRBD1 for D (5 bases). Trimming removed 1 base from V and 3 bases from J, with 12 bases in between. Germline lookup yields CDR1 MGHRA and CDR2 YSYEKL. The CDR3 consists of 15 residues. The CDR3 DNA is TGCGCCAGCAGCCAAGGGGGGGGACTTCACTATGGCTACACCTTC. This gives the protein CASSQGGGLHYGYTF.

This clonotype occurred many times. The chain has TRBV6-5 and TRBJ1-4; tentatively, D is TRBD1 (6 bases). CDR3 length equals 15 residues. Looked up from germline, CDR1 is MNHEY and CDR2 is SVGAGI. Trimming took 0 bases from V and 12 from J, leaving 17 bases between them. The CDR3 reads CASSYSMDLDRQLFF. CDR3 DNA: TGTGCCAGCAGTTACTCGATGGACCTCGACAGGCAACTGTTTTTT.

This rearrangement joins TRBV25-1 to TRBJ2-1; TRBD2 matches 12 bases. V was clipped by 3 bases and J by 3 bases; unmatched bases: 6. This CDR3 comprises 17 residues. In germline, CDR1 is MGHDK, CDR2 SYGVNS. The CDR3 spells CASSEWTSGIFYNEQFF. CDR3 sequence (DNA): TGTGCCAGCAGTGAGTGGACTAGCGGGATCTTCTACAATGAGCAGTTCTTC.

This clonotype was detected only a few times. This sequence joins TRBV7-2 and TRBJ2-4, with 7 bases matching TRBD1. The CDR3 sequence is 14 residues long. Per germline, CDR1 SGHTA and CDR2 FQGNSA. V lost 0 bases and J lost 11; bases outside the gene matches: 7. The CDR3 region has the DNA TGTGCCAGCAGCTTAGCCGAACAGGGGTTCCTTCAGTACTTC. Protein: CASSLAEQGFLQYF.

This clonotype was recorded at least ten times. The chain employs TRBV6-2 or TRBV6-3 and TRBJ2-7; 8 positions agree with TRBD2. This CDR3 contains 15 residues. The germline V gene has CDR1 MNHEY and CDR2 SVGEGT. Unmatched junction bases numbered 3, after V lost 2 bases and J lost 0 bases. CDR3 sequence (DNA): TGTGCCAGCAGTTACGGGAGCGGGAGCTCCTACGAGCAGTACTTC. Protein: CASSYGSGSSYEQYF.

As for this clonotype: Given a much more abundant clone one base away, this may be a read error. This CDR3 reads CASSQTLAGVEEIQYF. CDR3 bases: TGTGCCAGCAGCCAAACCCTAGCGGGAGTGGAAGAGATCCAGTACTTC. V and J are TRBV4-2 and TRBJ2-5; TRBD2 aligns across 10 bases. Germline V lookup: CDR1 LGHNA, CDR2 YNFKEQ. The CDR3 consists of 16 residues.

This chain connects TRBV7-2 to TRBJ1-1; a weak D match, TRBD1 (5 bases). Per germline, CDR1 SGHTA and CDR2 FQGNSA. The CDR3 covers 15 residues. V dropped 0 bases and J dropped 4 bases, with 12 bases sitting between them. CDR3 coding DNA: TGTGCCAGCAGCTTAGCACCGGGCCAGGGCACTGAAGCTTTCTTT. Amino acid sequence: CASSLAPGQGTEAFF.

V gene TRBV11-2 combines with J gene TRBJ1-1, with D unclear. The V gene lost 1 base and the J gene lost 1 base, with 10 bases spanning the gap. Germline V gene data show CDR1 as SGHAT and CDR2 as FQNNGV. The CDR3 covers 15 residues. The CDR3 region is CASSLVGAANTEAFF. CDR3 nucleotides: TGTGCCAGCAGCTTAGTTGGTGCAGCGAACACTGAAGCTTTCTTT. Drawing the rest from reference TRBV11-2 and TRBJ1-1, the complete variable domain is EAGVAQSPRYKIIEKRQSVAFWCNPISGHATLYWYQQILGQGPKLLIQFQNNGVVDDSQLPKDRFSAERLKGVDSTLKIQPAKLEDSAVYLCASSLVGAANTEAFFGQGTRLTVV.

The sample holds a few counts of this clonotype. The chain recombines TRBV5-6 with TRBJ2-5; possibly TRBD1 for D (5 bases). V was pared by 4 bases and J by 5 bases, with 21 bases between. This CDR3 spans 16 amino acids. Germline lookup yields CDR1 SGHDT and CDR2 YYEEEE. The CDR3 bases are TGTGCCAGCAGCCTTCCCCCAGGGTGGAATATCGAGACCCAGTACTTC. It specifies CASSLPPGWNIETQYF.

In its sample, this clonotype was seen many times. The V and J genes are TRBV25-1 and TRBJ1-1; the D gene is possibly TRBD1 (5 bases). CDR3 size: 14 residues. V was pared by 3 bases and J by 5 bases, with 13 bases between. Germline CDR1 MGHDK, CDR2 SYGVNS. The CDR3 DNA sequence: TGTGCCAGCAGTGAGTCGCCAGGGAGGACTGAAGCTTTCTTT. Amino acid sequence: CASSESPGRTEAFF.

The CDR3 region is CASNLGGTGELFF. The CDR3 DNA sequence: TGTGCCAGCAACCTGGGTGGGACCGGGGAGCTGTTTTTT. The genes are TRBV12-3 or TRBV12-4 and TRBJ2-2, with D hard to call. The ends were cut back, 7 bases at V and 5 bases at J, with 11 bases in the middle. The length of the CDR3 is 13 residues.

This chain joins TRBV7-9 and TRBJ2-1; TRBD2 aligns across 11 bases. The V and J ends lost 6 bases and 9 bases, in that order; junction bases with no gene match: 10. The germline V gene has CDR1 SEHNR and CDR2 FQNEAQ (reference sequence). The CDR3 runs 15 residues. The CDR3 DNA reads TGTGCCAGCAGTCAAACTAGCGGGAGTGGTGGTGAGCAGTTCTTC. Its translation is CASSQTSGSGGEQFF. The full variable domain, in which reference TRBV7-9 and TRBJ2-1 provide the parts outside the CDR3, is DTGVSQNPRHKITKRGQNVTFRCDPISEHNRLYWYRQTLGQGPEFLTYFQNEAQLEKSRLLSDRFSAERPKGSFSTLEIQRTEQGDSAMYLCASSQTSGSGGEQFFGPGTRLTVL.

This clonotype was seen ten or more times. The chain is built from TRBV20-1 and TRBJ2-5, with D maybe TRBD2 (5 bases). V lost 4 bases to trimming and J lost 5 bases, with 17 bases between them. This CDR3 spans 14 amino acids. Germline loops: CDR1 DFQATT, CDR2 SNEGSKA (reference sequence). The CDR3 nucleotides are TGCAGTGCTATTAATTCCTCTCGGAGGGAGACCCAGTACTTC. Translated, it gives CSAINSSRRETQYF.

This clonotype was picked up many times. The V and J genes are TRBV29-1 and TRBJ1-1, with 7 nucleotides matching TRBD1. The V gene's germline CDR1 is SQVTM and CDR2 ANQGSEA. The CDR3 totals 13 residues. J gave up 7 bases and V 8 bases, and 13 bases lay outside the gene matches. CDR3 amino acids: CSLSRDSYFEAFF. The DNA for the CDR3 is TGCAGCCTTTCTCGGGACAGCTATTTTGAAGCTTTCTTT.

Written as DNA, the CDR3 is TGCAGTGCGCGGGCAGGGACGGCCAATCAGCCCCAGCATTTT. Its translation is CSARAGTANQPQHF. This sequence joins TRBV20-1 and TRBJ1-5; maybe TRBD1 (5 bases). Germline loops: CDR1 DFQATT, CDR2 SNEGSKA (reference sequence). V lost 6 bases, J lost 3 bases, and 15 bases lay in between. The CDR3 loop spans 14 amino acids.

This clonotype was recorded a few times. The chain joins TRBV9 to TRBJ2-1; no clear D gene. Germline CDR1 reads SGDLS; CDR2 reads YYNGEE. Trimming left V 5 bases short and J 10 bases short, with 10 bases between. CDR3 length: 11 amino acids. In nucleotides, the CDR3 is TGTGCCAGCAGTCCACAGAGCGAGCAGTTCTTC. Translated, it gives CASSPQSEQFF.

This clonotype was picked up many times. A junction end diverges from the germline sequence, so it may reflect a read error. This chain uses TRBV6-5 with TRBJ2-1; TRBD1 matches 10 bases. Germline CDR1 is MNHEY and CDR2 is SVGAGI. This CDR3 has 12 amino acids. The CDR3 DNA reads as TGTGCCAGCAGTTACACCGGGACAGGGGAAATCTTC. It yields the protein CASSYTGTGEIF.

This clonotype has a handful of counts. The chain carries TRBV6-5 and TRBJ2-1, with 12 bases identical to TRBD2. The germline V gene encodes CDR1 MNHEY and CDR2 SVGAGI. The CDR3 sequence is 17 residues long. After removal of 4 bases from V and 3 bases from J, the junction contained 7 bases not matched to a gene. As DNA, the CDR3 is TGTGCCAGCAGTTGGGAACCGGGACTAGCGGGCTACAATGAGCAGTTCTTC. Translating it yields CASSWEPGLAGYNEQFF.

This clonotype was detected ten times or more. The V gene is TRBV12-3 or TRBV12-4, the J gene TRBJ1-5; D perhaps matches TRBD1 (5 bases). Trimming pared 6 bases from V and 0 bases from J, leaving 12 bases between. The CDR3 consists of 15 residues. The CDR3 DNA is TGTGCCAGCAGCCCAGGGAGGGGTAGCAATCAGCCCCAGCATTTT. Protein product: CASSPGRGSNQPQHF.

V usage is TRBV4-2 and J usage is TRBJ2-4; D gene ambiguous. The germline CDR1 and CDR2 sequences are LGHNA and YNFKEQ. V gave up 0 bases and J gave up 0 bases, with 18 bases separating them. This CDR3 is 19 amino acids long. Written as DNA, the CDR3 is TGTGCCAGCAGCCAAGATTTAGGTCCGTCCACCATAGCCAAAAACATTCAGTACTTC. It translates to CASSQDLGPSTIAKNIQYF.

On this clonotype itself: A much larger clone lies one base from this, so it may be a read error. J is TRBJ2-7 and V is TRBV10-3; perhaps TRBD1 as D (5 bases). This CDR3 contains 13 residues. Per germline, CDR1 ENHRY and CDR2 SYGVKD. CDR3 nucleotide sequence: TGTGCCATCAGTGAGTCGACAGCTACGAAGCAGAACTTC. This translates into CAISESTATKQNF.